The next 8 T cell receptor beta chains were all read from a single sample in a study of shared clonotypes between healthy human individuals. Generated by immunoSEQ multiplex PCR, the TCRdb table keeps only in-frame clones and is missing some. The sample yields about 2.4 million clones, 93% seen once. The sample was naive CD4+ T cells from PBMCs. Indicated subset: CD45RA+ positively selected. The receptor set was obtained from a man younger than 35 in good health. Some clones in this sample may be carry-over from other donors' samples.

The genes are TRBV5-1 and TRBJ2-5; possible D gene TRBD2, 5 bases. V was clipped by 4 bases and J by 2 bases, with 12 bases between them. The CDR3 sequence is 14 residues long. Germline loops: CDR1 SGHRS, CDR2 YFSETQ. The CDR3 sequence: CASSPLPGQETQYF. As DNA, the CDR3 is TGCGCCAGCAGCCCGCTCCCGGGACAAGAGACCCAGTACTTC.

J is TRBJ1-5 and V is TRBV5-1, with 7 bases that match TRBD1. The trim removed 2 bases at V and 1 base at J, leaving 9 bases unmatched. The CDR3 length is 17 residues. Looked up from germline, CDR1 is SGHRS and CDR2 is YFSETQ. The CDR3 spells CASSLTKGARSNQPQHF. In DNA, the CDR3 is TGCGCCAGCAGCTTAACAAAGGGGGCGCGGAGCAATCAGCCCCAGCATTTT.

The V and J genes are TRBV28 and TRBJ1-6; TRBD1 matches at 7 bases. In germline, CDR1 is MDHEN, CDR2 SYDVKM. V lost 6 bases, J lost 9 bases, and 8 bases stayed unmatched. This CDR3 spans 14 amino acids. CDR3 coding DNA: TGTGCCAGCAGCCGAAGGGACAGTTCTTCACCCCTCCACTTT. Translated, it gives CASSRRDSSSPLHF.

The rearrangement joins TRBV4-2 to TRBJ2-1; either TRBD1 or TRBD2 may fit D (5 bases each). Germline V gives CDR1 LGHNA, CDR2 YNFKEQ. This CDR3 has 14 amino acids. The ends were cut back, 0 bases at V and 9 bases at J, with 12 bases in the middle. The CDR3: CASSQEVFGTEQFF. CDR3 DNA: TGTGCCAGCAGCCAAGAGGTATTTGGGACTGAGCAGTTCTTC.

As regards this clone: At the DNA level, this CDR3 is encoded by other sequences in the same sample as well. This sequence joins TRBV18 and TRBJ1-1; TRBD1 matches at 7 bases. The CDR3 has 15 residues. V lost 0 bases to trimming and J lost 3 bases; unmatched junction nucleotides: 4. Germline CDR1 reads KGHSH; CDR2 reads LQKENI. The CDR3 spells CASSPPGRGYTEAFF. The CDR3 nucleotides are TGTGCCAGCTCACCACCGGGCAGGGGGTACACTGAAGCTTTCTTT.

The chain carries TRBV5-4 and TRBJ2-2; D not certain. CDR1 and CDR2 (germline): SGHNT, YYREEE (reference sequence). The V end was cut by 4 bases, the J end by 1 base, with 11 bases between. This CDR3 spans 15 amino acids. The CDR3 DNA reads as TGTGCCAGCAGCACGGCAACTAAGAACACCGGGGAGCTGTTTTTT. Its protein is CASSTATKNTGELFF.

Here the CDR3 reads CASSLSSSTYEQYF. The CDR3 bases are TGTGCCAGCAGTTTATCTTCCAGTACCTACGAGCAGTACTTC. V and J are TRBV27 and TRBJ2-7; D unclear. This CDR3 has 14 amino acids. Trimming stripped 0 bases from V and 2 bases from J, with 8 bases between. Germline values: CDR1 MNHEY, CDR2 SMNVEV (reference sequence).

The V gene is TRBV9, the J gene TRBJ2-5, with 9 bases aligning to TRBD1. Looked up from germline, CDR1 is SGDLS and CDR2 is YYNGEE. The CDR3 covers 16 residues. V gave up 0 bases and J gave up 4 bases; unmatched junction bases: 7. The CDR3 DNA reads TGTGCCAGCAGCGTAGGCGCACAGGGGGCTGGAGAGACCCAGTACTTC. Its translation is CASSVGAQGAGETQYF.